This T cell receptor beta chain originates from a study of shared clonotypes between healthy human individuals (dated by TCRdb to 2020 to 2021). For the wider study: The cohort included a few men and a couple of women between 18 and 49 years of age. For each donor, three plates each were used for CD4 naive and CD4 memory, two plates were used for CD8 naive, and one plate was used for CD8 memory. Blood TCR repertoires of a handful of healthy adults were deeply sequenced to estimate repertoire size and the extent of clonotype sharing between individuals. Libraries were prepared and TCR repertoires were sequenced by different laboratories using diverse techniques, in order to increase sequencing depth and limit assay-specific biases. Each donor's leukapheresis produced roughly between roughly 0.85 and 10 billion PBMCs.

General study outcomes and caveats: Because the study included a small number of donors, the genetic and exposure-history diversity represented was limited. Roughly 5.2% of naive CD4, around 3.6% of naive CD8, approximately 2.2% of memory CD4, and about 0.4% of memory CD8 clonotypes were shared across a handful of donors. Sampling was restricted to blood, and TCR repertoires in tissue are likely to differ from TCR repertoires in blood. Based on pairwise subsampling, the degree of clonotype sharing among donors was expected to be affected by sequencing depth. Compared with non-shared clonotypes, clonotypes shared by all four sorted-subset donors had higher generation probabilities. Incomplete sequencing was indicated by rarefaction of sorted-subset datasets, despite the large sequencing depth. Naive subsets generally had larger estimated clonotype richness than memory subsets did.

Using the deep immunoSEQ assay, multiplex PCR amplified TCR CDR3 regions from genomic DNA. Genomic DNA extracted from each cell subset was distributed evenly over all wells of several immunoSEQ 96-well plates, and each plate served as one replicate. For sorted subsets, around 200 ng genomic DNA, equal to about 30,000 T cell genomes, was loaded into each replicate PCR. Purified libraries were measured with a Qubit 3.0 fluorometer, size-checked on a Bioanalyzer 2100, and measured again with the KAPA Library Quantification kit. Every immunoSEQ 96-well plate was sequenced on a dedicated single-read 150-cycle Illumina NextSeq 550 flow cell. On the study's bioinformatics: The immunoSEQ output contained only junctional sequences without quality scores, so filtering could not match that applied to full-length reads. Sequences were annotated with PyIR, a Python wrapper for IgBLAST v1.9, using IMGT germline references to assign V/J genes and CDR3. Any read was removed if the V/J assignment was weak (E-value above 1e-6), the CDR3 was missing, or the read contained stop codons, out-of-frame junctions, or ambiguous translated residues. V3J clonotypes were defined as sequences sharing an identical inferred V gene, J gene, and CDR3 amino acid sequence. The percentage overlap between two repertoires was calculated by dividing the number of shared unique clonotypes by the size of the smaller repertoire. RTK rarefaction, the Chao1 estimator, and Recon v2.1 estimates of unobserved clonotypes were used to assess repertoire richness. For all TCRbeta clonotypes obtained by the gDNA method from four donors, generation probabilities were computed with OLGA. In its TCRdb copy, this immuneACCESS table keeps in-frame sequences only and misses some clones. Where compared with another copy, unresolved V genes explain less than half of these, and the others have no known cause. Clone size and the V and J calls come from that table; the DNA yielded D and trimming. This sample is represented by approximately 2.5 million clones; 85% to 95% of them were singletons. Over 0.12% of the sample is in the top ten clones.

To note about this clone: What antigen it recognizes has not been identified. No base quality values were provided; no much bigger clone lies one nucleotide off.

The germline V gene gives CDR1 as MNHEY and CDR2 as SVGAGI. Trimming accounts for 7 bases at V and 6 bases at J, while the number of junction bases matched to no gene is 6. Including cysteine and phenylalanine, the CDR3 has 14 amino acids. CDR3 DNA only is kept here, 42 bases in frame from base 1. Healthy HIV-negative adults with no recently reported acute infections or vaccinations were included as donors. All donors were Caucasian adults living in Nashville, Tennessee, USA. CD4+ T cells were enriched through magnetic negative selection, after which naive cells were positively selected on CD45RA and the remaining negative fraction served as the memory subset. After blood collection by leukapheresis, PBMCs were isolated using Ficoll-Histopaque density gradient centrifugation and then cryopreserved in the vapor phase of liquid nitrogen. Analytical flow cytometry was used to check the purity and quantity of every magnetically sorted T cell population. Genomic DNA was isolated from every sorted fraction and measured by UV absorbance on a Nanodrop 2000c.

The chain is assembled from TRBV6-5 and TRBJ2-3; TRBD2 agrees with 11 junctional bases. The sequenced sample was naive CD4+ T cells sorted from blood. What the cell subset or site label conveys for this sample: CD45RA+ positively selected. The clonotype originates from a man between 18 and 35 years old in good health. The CDR3 protein is CASKTLAGADTQYF. The bases read TGTGCCAGCAAGACACTAGCGGGAGCGGATACGCAGTATTTT.